These 23 T cell receptor beta chains originate from one sample sequenced in a study of human T cells and chemical hapten exposure. From the RACE reads, TCRdb called clonotypes with MiXCR, one entry per CDR3 protein. The sample consists of 200,000 to 300,000 distinct CDR3 sequences, about 9.4% of them appearing once. This sample's time point: pre-sensitization, week 0. Treatment of the sample: therapeutic diphenylcyclopropenone sensitization with weekly scalp DPC. The sample in question was whole blood, obtained in connection with sensitization to the hapten diphenylcyclopropenone (DPC). The receptors here all came from a woman aged 40-49 years with alopecia areata. Some clones in this sample may be carry-over from other donors' samples.

The chain combines TRBV6-1 with TRBJ2-7, with D uncertain. Trimming cost V 10 bases and J 3 bases, with 16 bases left between them. This CDR3 spans 13 amino acids. In germline, CDR1 is MNHNS, CDR2 SASEGT. The CDR3 DNA reads as TGTGCCACTTACAGAGACTCGGGCTACGAGCAGTACTTC. Protein sequence: CATYRDSGYEQYF.

This clonotype has more than one count but fewer than ten. This rearrangement joins TRBV3-1 to TRBJ2-5; D not certain. Trimming pared 0 bases from V and 3 bases from J, leaving 2 bases between. CDR1 LGHDT and CDR2 YNNKEL come from the germline V gene (reference sequence). The CDR3 extends over 12 amino acids. The CDR3 region is CASSQDEETQYF. DNA for the CDR3: TGTGCCAGCAGCCAAGATGAAGAGACCCAGTACTTC.

The chain uses TRBV20-1 and TRBJ1-2; 9 nucleotides line up with TRBD1. This CDR3 is 13 amino acids long. Looked up from germline, CDR1 is DFQATT and CDR2 is SNEGSKA (reference sequence). V trimming: 6 bases; J trimming: 4 bases; junction bases outside the gene matches: 6. CDR3 sequence (DNA): TGCAGTGCCATTACAGGGGGCAGCTATGGCTACACCTTC. The encoded protein is CSAITGGSYGYTF.

The chain combines TRBV5-1 with TRBJ2-7; 11 nucleotides agree with TRBD1. CDR3 length: 14 amino acids. Trimming cost V 9 bases and J 6 bases; bases outside gene matches: 11. The germline gives CDR1 SGHRS, CDR2 YFSETQ. The CDR3 spells CATAGGQGDGEQYF. CDR3 sequence (DNA): TGCGCCACGGCCGGGGGACAGGGGGACGGCGAGCAGTACTTC. The full variable domain, with the rest looked up from reference TRBV5-1 and TRBJ2-7, is KAGVTQTPRYLIKTRGQQVTLSCSPISGHRSVSWYQQTPGQGLQFLFEYFSETQRNKGNFPGRFSGRQFSNSRSEMNVSTLELGDSALYLCATAGGQGDGEQYFGPGTRLTVT.

This rearrangement joins TRBV11-2 to TRBJ2-5; D possibly corresponds to TRBD1 (6 bases). Germline assignment: CDR1 SGHAT and CDR2 FQNNGV. V was clipped by 3 bases and J by 3 bases, with 14 bases between them. CDR3 length: 15 residues. The CDR3 protein is CASSFRQGREETQYF. The CDR3 DNA sequence: TGTGCCAGCAGCTTTCGCCAGGGGCGGGAAGAGACCCAGTACTTC.

This clonotype was recorded at least ten times. This chain links TRBV27 with TRBJ1-5, with D possibly TRBD1 on 6 matching bases. The CDR3 extends over 13 amino acids. Germline V gene sequence: CDR1 MNHEY, CDR2 SMNVEV (reference sequence). The V and J ends lost 6 bases and 5 bases respectively, with 11 bases between them. The CDR3 region has the DNA TGTGCCAGCAGCCTGACAGGTTATCAGCCCCAGCATTTT. Amino acids: CASSLTGYQPQHF.

The CDR3 protein is CSAPLAGVGTGELFF. CDR3 DNA: TGCAGTGCTCCACTAGCGGGAGTGGGGACCGGGGAGCTGTTTTTT. The chain employs TRBV20-1 and TRBJ2-2; 11 positions match TRBD2. In germline, CDR1 is DFQATT, CDR2 SNEGSKA (reference sequence). The V segment lost 5 bases and the J segment 5 bases; nucleotides outside the gene matches: 7. This CDR3 is 15 amino acids long.

This clonotype was counted only a few times. The chain has TRBV10-3 and TRBJ2-1; 8 bases match TRBD1. The length of the CDR3 is 15 residues. The V gene end was trimmed by 4 bases and the J gene end by 1 base; junction bases not matched to a gene: 3. Germline CDR1 and CDR2: ENHRY and SYGVKD. The CDR3 coding sequence is TGTGCCATCAGTGCCCGACAGGGGTCCTACAATGAGCAGTTCTTC. Its protein product is CAISARQGSYNEQFF.

This clonotype showed up just a few times. The chain combines TRBV9 with TRBJ2-2, with D perhaps TRBD2 (6 bases). Germline V gene sequence: CDR1 SGDLS, CDR2 YYNGEE. The V end was cut by 7 bases, the J end by 2 bases, with 15 bases between. The CDR3 contains 15 residues. CDR3 in amino acids: CASAQGLTNTGELFF. The CDR3 DNA follows: TGTGCCAGCGCTCAGGGACTGACAAACACCGGGGAGCTGTTTTTT.

The chain uses TRBV7-3 and TRBJ2-1; tentatively, D is TRBD2 (6 bases). Germline V lookup: CDR1 SGHTA, CDR2 FQGTGA. This CDR3 contains 15 residues. Trimming removed 5 bases at V and 3 bases at J, with 14 bases between. The chain's CDR3 is CASSAPGLDYNEQFF. The CDR3 nucleotides are TGTGCCAGCAGCGCACCGGGACTCGACTACAATGAGCAGTTCTTC.

The sample holds many counts of this clonotype. The chain combines TRBV10-3 with TRBJ2-4, with 7 bases that match TRBD1. Germline V gene sequence: CDR1 ENHRY, CDR2 SYGVKD. J gave up 0 bases and V 3 bases, and 11 bases lay outside the gene matches. The CDR3 runs to 18 residues. CDR3 nucleotides: TGTGCCATCAGTGACGATTCCCCGTCAGGGGGAGCCAAAAACATTCAGTACTTC. Protein sequence: CAISDDSPSGGAKNIQYF.

This clonotype was seen at least ten times. The rearrangement joins TRBV28 to TRBJ1-2; D might be TRBD1 (6 bases). Trimming removed 1 base from V and 6 bases from J, with 12 bases in between. The CDR3 runs to 14 residues. CDR1 and CDR2 (germline): MDHEN, SYDVKM. The CDR3 loop is CASSLSTGWNGYTF. Written as DNA, the CDR3 is TGTGCCAGCAGTTTATCTACAGGGTGGAATGGCTACACCTTC.

J is TRBJ2-3 and V is TRBV6-2 or TRBV6-3, with 10 bases lining up with TRBD2. V trimming: 4 bases; J trimming: 3 bases; junction bases outside the gene matches: 4. Germline values: CDR1 MNHEY, CDR2 SVGEGT. This CDR3 has 15 residues. CDR3 nucleotides: TGTGCCAGCAGTTTGACTAGCGGGTTAACAGATACGCAGTATTTT. Translating it yields CASSLTSGLTDTQYF.

The CDR3 region is CASKREDDEQFF. In DNA, the CDR3 is TGTGCCAGCAAGCGGGAGGACGATGAGCAGTTCTTC. The V call is TRBV2, the J call TRBJ2-1, with TRBD2 matching 9 bases. CDR3 size: 12 residues. CDR1 is SNHLY and CDR2 is FYNNEI in the germline V gene. V was pared by 7 bases and J by 8 bases, with 3 bases of the junction left unmatched.

This clonotype came up many times. The gene calls are TRBV7-9 and TRBJ1-1, with 12 bases lining up with TRBD1. V was pared by 5 bases and J by 7 bases, with 5 bases of the junction left unmatched. The length of the CDR3 is 14 residues. Germline assignment: CDR1 SEHNR and CDR2 FQNEAQ (reference sequence). CDR3 sequence: CASSTGQGAIEAFF. DNA for the CDR3: TGTGCCAGCAGCACGGGACAGGGGGCCATTGAAGCTTTCTTT.

This clonotype was counted at least ten times. The genes are TRBV14 and TRBJ2-1; TRBD2 agrees at 9 bases. Trimming removed 4 bases from V and 4 bases from J; junction bases left unmatched: 5. The CDR3 spans 15 residues. Germline V gene data show CDR1 as SGHDN and CDR2 as FVKESK. This chain's CDR3 is CASSRAGGSYNEQFF. CDR3 DNA: TGTGCCAGCAGCCGAGCGGGAGGATCTTACAATGAGCAGTTCTTC.

The CDR3 DNA follows: TGTGCCAGCAGTTTTTTGCGGGGGACGAGCACAGATACGCAGTATTTT. This encodes CASSFLRGTSTDTQYF. The chain is built from TRBV6-2 or TRBV6-3 and TRBJ2-3; TRBD2 matches 7 bases. The V segment lost 4 bases and the J segment 0 bases; nucleotides outside the gene matches: 7. Germline assignment: CDR1 MNHEY and CDR2 SVGEGT. The CDR3 contains 16 residues.

The rearrangement joins TRBV20-1 to TRBJ2-7, with 7 nucleotides matching TRBD1. The CDR3 loop spans 14 amino acids. V shed 6 bases, J shed 2 bases, and the junction held 10 bases outside the gene matches. Germline lookup yields CDR1 DFQATT and CDR2 SNEGSKA (reference sequence). CDR3 residues: CSASDGTVAYEQYF. DNA for the CDR3: TGCAGTGCCTCGGATGGGACAGTGGCCTACGAGCAGTACTTC.

The chain is built from TRBV5-6 and TRBJ2-6, with unresolved D. The germline V and J ends were trimmed by 4 bases and 2 bases, with 13 bases remaining between them. The CDR3 loop spans 16 amino acids. The V gene's germline CDR1 is SGHDT and CDR2 YYEEEE. CDR3 in DNA: TGTGCCAGCAGCCCCATCCAGGCGGCTGGGGCCAACGTCCTGACTTTC. Translated: CASSPIQAAGANVLTF.

The rearrangement links TRBV28 to TRBJ2-2; TRBD1 aligns across 9 bases. V shed 3 bases and J 0 bases; nucleotides not matched to a gene: 8. The CDR3 is 18 amino acids. The germline V gene has CDR1 MDHEN and CDR2 SYDVKM. The CDR3 DNA is TGTGCCAGCAGTTTCCTCGGACAGGGGAGACCGAACACCGGGGAGCTGTTTTTT. Its protein is CASSFLGQGRPNTGELFF.

There are a few counts of this clonotype. This chain joins TRBV7-2 and TRBJ2-5; the D gene is possibly TRBD1 (8 bases). Germline lookup yields CDR1 SGHTA and CDR2 FQGNSA. Trimming left V 5 bases short and J 6 bases short, with 19 bases between. CDR3 length: 15 amino acids. The CDR3, as DNA: TGTGCCAGCAGCCAAGGACAGGGAGGGCGACAGACCCAGTACTTC. Protein product: CASSQGQGGRQTQYF.

The chain combines TRBV20-1 with TRBJ2-1; TRBD2 agrees at 9 bases. The CDR3 covers 13 residues. V was pared by 7 bases and J by 3 bases, with 4 bases of the junction left unmatched. Germline loops: CDR1 DFQATT, CDR2 SNEGSKA (reference sequence). The CDR3 protein is CSGLAGIYNEQFF. As DNA, the CDR3 is TGCAGTGGGCTAGCGGGGATCTACAATGAGCAGTTCTTC.

This clonotype came up a few times. The chain uses TRBV20-1 and TRBJ2-7, with D perhaps TRBD1 or TRBD2 (5 bases each). The V gene's germline CDR1 is DFQATT and CDR2 SNEGSKA (reference sequence). The CDR3 is 13 residues long. V lost 5 bases and J lost 2, with 13 bases in between. CDR3 nucleotides: TGCAGTGCTCCCCGGGACGGGACCTACGAGCAGTACTTC. Translating gives CSAPRDGTYEQYF.